This passage covers 5 T cell receptor beta chains from one sample sequenced in a study of T cell responses to AZD1222 COVID-19 vaccine. Data came from immunoSEQ multiplex PCR; TCRdb stores just in-frame clones and leaves some out. The repertoire holds about 210,000 clones, with around 94% as singletons. The starting material was peripheral blood, obtained 28 days after the second dose of the MenACWY control vaccine. These receptors were collected from an adult who received the MenACWY meningococcal vaccine as a control.

The chain couples TRBV5-1 to TRBJ2-2, with TRBD2 matching over 16 bases. Germline V gives CDR1 SGHRS, CDR2 YFSETQ. The CDR3 extends over 18 amino acids. The junction had 9 bases not matched to a gene; V was cut back by 4 bases and J by 6 bases. CDR3 nucleotides: TGCGCCAGCAGCCCGGGGACTAGCGGGAGGGCCGTGGCCGGGGAGCTGTTTTTT. It encodes CASSPGTSGRAVAGELFF.

The chain is built from TRBV5-1 and TRBJ2-3, with D unclear. Germline CDR1 SGHRS, CDR2 YFSETQ. The V gene lost 3 bases and the J gene lost 4 bases, with 9 bases spanning the gap. This CDR3 is built from 13 residues. In nucleotides, the CDR3 is TGCGCCAGCAGCTCTACTCCCCCAGATACGCAGTATTTT. As protein: CASSSTPPDTQYF.

The CDR3 protein is CASSLGQGPYEQYF. In DNA, the CDR3 is TGCGCCAGCAGCCTTGGACAGGGTCCCTACGAGCAGTACTTC. V and J are TRBV5-1 and TRBJ2-7, with 8 bases identical to TRBD1. There are 14 residues in the CDR3. The V segment lost 4 bases and the J segment 2 bases; nucleotides outside the gene matches: 5. Germline-derived CDR1 and CDR2 are SGHRS and YFSETQ. Looking up the rest from reference TRBV5-1 and TRBJ2-7 gives the full variable domain: KAGVTQTPRYLIKTRGQQVTLSCSPISGHRSVSWYQQTPGQGLQFLFEYFSETQRNKGNFPGRFSGRQFSNSRSEMNVSTLELGDSALYLCASSLGQGPYEQYFGPGTRLTVT.

CDR3 loop: CATTGSSGNTIYF. The DNA of the CDR3 is TGTGCCACCACAGGTAGCTCTGGAAACACCATATATTTT. This rearrangement joins TRBV10-3 to TRBJ1-3; D perhaps matches TRBD1 (5 bases). Germline loops: CDR1 ENHRY, CDR2 SYGVKD. The CDR3 contains 13 residues. With 10 bases removed from V and 0 bases from J, the gap between germline ends came to 10 bases.

The chain combines TRBV15 with TRBJ1-2, with 7 bases fitting TRBD1. The CDR3 is 15 residues long. Trimming removed 3 bases from V and 7 bases from J; junction bases left unmatched: 11. Germline values: CDR1 LNHNV, CDR2 YYDKDF (reference sequence). CDR3: CATSSQDRQAGGYTF. The CDR3 nucleotides are TGTGCCACCAGCAGTCAGGACAGGCAAGCCGGTGGCTACACCTTC.